The 2 T cell receptor beta chains below come from one sample, sequenced in a study of a mutant IDH1 vaccine in newly diagnosed glioma. The antigens these receptors bind are not known. Libraries were prepared by immunoSEQ multiplex PCR; TCRdb keeps only in-frame clonotypes and omits some of them. The data show over 45,000 clones, roughly 80% seen once. Sample time point: week 5, during vaccination. In every dose of vaccine, 300 ug of mutant IDH1 20-mer peptide was given alongside topical imiquimod. The specimen comprised PBMCs, sampled from a glioma patient whose treatment included an IDH1 peptide vaccine. The source of these receptors is a woman aged 45-65 years with glioma.

This clone is a singleton in its sample. The rearrangement joins TRBV7-8 to TRBJ2-3; D gene unclear. V dropped 2 bases and J dropped 1 base, with 1 base sitting between them. There are 12 residues in the CDR3. Germline CDR1 SGHVS, CDR2 FQNEAQ. The CDR3 here is CASSLRTDTQYF. The CDR3, as DNA: TGTGCCAGCAGCTTACGCACAGATACGCAGTATTTT.

The chain carries TRBV5-4 and TRBJ1-2, with D possibly TRBD1 on 5 matching bases. Germline values: CDR1 SGHNT, CDR2 YYREEE (reference sequence). There are 16 residues in the CDR3. V was shortened by 0 bases and J by 5 bases, with 17 bases between the two germline ends. Written as DNA, the CDR3 is TGTGCCAGCAGCTTGGACCGGGGGGAAGCTTTTTATGGCTACACCTTC. Its translation is CASSLDRGEAFYGYTF. The variable domain in full, with the rest retrieved from reference TRBV5-4 and TRBJ1-2, is ETGVTQSPTHLIKTRGQQVTLRCSSQSGHNTVSWYQQALGQGPQFIFQYYREEENGRGNFPPRFSGLQFPNYSSELNVNALELDDSALYLCASSLDRGEAFYGYTFGSGTRLTVV.